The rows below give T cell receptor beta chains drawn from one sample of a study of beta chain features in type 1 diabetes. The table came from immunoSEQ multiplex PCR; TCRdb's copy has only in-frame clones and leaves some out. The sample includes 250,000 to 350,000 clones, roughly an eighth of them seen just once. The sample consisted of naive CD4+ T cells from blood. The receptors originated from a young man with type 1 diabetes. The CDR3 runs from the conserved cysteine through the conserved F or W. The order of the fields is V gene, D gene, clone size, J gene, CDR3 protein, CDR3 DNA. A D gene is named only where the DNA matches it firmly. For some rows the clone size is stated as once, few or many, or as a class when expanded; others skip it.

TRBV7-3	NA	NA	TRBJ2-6	CASSLLRTASTSGANVLTF	TGTGCCAGCAGCTTACTTCGGACGGCTAGCACTTCTGGGGCCAACGTCCTGACTTTC
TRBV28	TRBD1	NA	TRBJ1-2	CASRPFGQGNGYTF	TGTGCCAGCAGACCTTTCGGACAGGGGAATGGCTACACCTTC
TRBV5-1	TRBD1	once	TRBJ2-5	CASSLAPGQGGGETQYF	TGCGCCAGCAGCTTAGCCCCCGGACAGGGTGGCGGGGAGACCCAGTACTTC
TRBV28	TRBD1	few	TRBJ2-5	CASRGGQQETQYF	TGTGCCAGCAGAGGGGGACAGCAAGAGACCCAGTACTTC
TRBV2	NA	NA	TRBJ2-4	CASSAQNIQYF	TGTGCCAGCAGCGCGCAAAACATTCAGTACTTC
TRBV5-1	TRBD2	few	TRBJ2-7	CASSLLAGEDEQYF	TGCGCCAGCAGCTTACTAGCGGGAGAGGACGAGCAGTACTTC
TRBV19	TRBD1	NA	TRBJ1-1	CASTQTGYDTEAFF	TGTGCCAGTACCCAGACAGGGTATGACACTGAAGCTTTCTTT
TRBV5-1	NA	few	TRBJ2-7	CASSSGYSYEQYF	TGCGCCAGCAGCTCGGGGTACTCCTACGAGCAGTACTTC
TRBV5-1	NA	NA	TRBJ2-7	CASSASTYEQYF	TGCGCCAGCAGCGCGTCTACCTACGAGCAGTACTTC
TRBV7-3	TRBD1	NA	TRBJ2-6	CASTSGQGLPGANVLTF	TGTGCCAGCACCTCGGGACAGGGGTTACCTGGGGCCAACGTCCTGACTTTC
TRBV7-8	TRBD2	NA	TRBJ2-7	CASSLYATSSYEQYF	TGTGCCAGCAGCTTATATGCGACTAGCAGTTACGAGCAGTACTTC
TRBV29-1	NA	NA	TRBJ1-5	CSASQGPNQPQHF	TGCAGCGCCTCCCAGGGGCCGAATCAGCCCCAGCATTTT
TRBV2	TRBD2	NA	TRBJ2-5	CASSVAGGRETQYF	TGTGCCAGCAGTGTTGCGGGAGGGAGGGAGACCCAGTACTTC
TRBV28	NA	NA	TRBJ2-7	CASSLWRDSYEQYF	TGTGCCAGCAGTTTATGGCGGGACAGCTACGAGCAGTACTTC
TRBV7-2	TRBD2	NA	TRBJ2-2	CASSPYGTSARELFF	TGTGCCAGCAGCCCCTATGGGACTAGCGCCCGGGAGCTGTTTTTT
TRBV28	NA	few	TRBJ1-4	CASSLPTSLNEKLFF	TGTGCCAGCAGTTTACCGACAAGCCTTAATGAAAAACTGTTTTTT
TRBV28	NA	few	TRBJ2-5	CASSFTSLETQYF	TGTGCCAGCAGTTTCACTAGCTTAGAGACCCAGTACTTC
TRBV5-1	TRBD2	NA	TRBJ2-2	CASSLASGRNTGELFF	TGCGCCAGCAGCTTGGCTAGCGGGAGGAACACCGGGGAGCTGTTTTTT
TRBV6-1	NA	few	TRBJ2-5	CASSERRAQETQYF	TGTGCCAGCAGTGAACGCAGGGCGCAAGAGACCCAGTACTTC
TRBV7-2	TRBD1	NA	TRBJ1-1	CASSSRTGGAFF	TGTGCCAGCAGCTCTAGGACAGGGGGAGCTTTCTTT
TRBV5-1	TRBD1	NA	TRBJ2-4	CASSPRQGVPNIQYF	TGCGCCAGCAGCCCCCGACAGGGGGTTCCAAACATTCAGTACTTC
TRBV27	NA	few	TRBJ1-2	CASSLIGEWGYTF	TGTGCCAGCAGTCTCATCGGGGAGTGGGGCTACACCTTC
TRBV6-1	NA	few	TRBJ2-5	CASSEVGETQYF	TGTGCCAGCAGTGAAGTCGGAGAGACCCAGTACTTC
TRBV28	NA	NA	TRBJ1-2	CASCKGRYGYTF	TGTGCCAGCTGCAAAGGCAGGTATGGCTACACCTTC
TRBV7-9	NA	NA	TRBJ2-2	CASSLRGPDTGELFF	TGTGCCAGCAGCTTAAGAGGGCCGGACACCGGGGAGCTGTTTTTT
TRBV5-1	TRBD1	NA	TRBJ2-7	CASSPRTGLGEQYF	TGCGCCAGCAGCCCAAGGACAGGGCTGGGGGAGCAGTACTTC
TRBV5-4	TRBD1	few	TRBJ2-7	CASSDQRDSSYEQYF	TGTGCCAGCAGCGACCAGAGGGACAGTTCCTACGAGCAGTACTTC
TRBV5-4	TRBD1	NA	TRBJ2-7	CASSPTTGLDEQYF	TGTGCCAGCAGCCCAACGACAGGGTTGGACGAGCAGTACTTC
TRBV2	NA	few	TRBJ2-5	CATSRGASRQETQYF	TGTGCCACCTCTCGGGGGGCTAGCAGACAAGAGACCCAGTACTTC
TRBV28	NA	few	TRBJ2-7	CASSLVGDEQYF	TGTGCCAGCAGTTTAGTCGGGGACGAGCAGTACTTC
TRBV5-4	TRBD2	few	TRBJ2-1	CAAGGYYSYNEQFF	TGTGCCGCGGGAGGGTACTACTCCTACAATGAGCAGTTCTTC
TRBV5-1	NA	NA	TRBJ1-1	CASSDSPSGTEAFF	TGCGCCAGCAGTGATAGCCCCTCGGGCACTGAAGCTTTCTTT
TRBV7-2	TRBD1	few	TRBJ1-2	CASSVDRGYGYTF	TGTGCCAGCAGCGTCGACAGGGGCTATGGCTACACCTTC
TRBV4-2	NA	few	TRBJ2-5	CASSQEDRQETQYF	TGTGCCAGCAGCCAAGAGGACAGACAAGAGACCCAGTACTTC
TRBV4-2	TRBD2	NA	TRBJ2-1	CASSPALAGGSDEQFF	TGTGCCAGCAGCCCCGCACTAGCGGGAGGGTCTGACGAGCAGTTCTTC
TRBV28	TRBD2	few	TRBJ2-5	CATALAGGETQYF	TGTGCCACCGCCCTTGCGGGGGGGGAGACCCAGTACTTC
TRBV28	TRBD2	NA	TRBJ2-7	CASSFGGSLGEQYF	TGTGCCAGCAGTTTTGGCGGGAGTCTGGGAGAGCAGTACTTC
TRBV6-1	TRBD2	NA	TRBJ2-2	CASSDLLAGVTGELFF	TGTGCCAGCAGTGACCTTTTAGCGGGAGTGACCGGGGAGCTGTTTTTT
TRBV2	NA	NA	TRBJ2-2	CLAGGSTTRNTGELFF	TGTTTAGCCGGGGGTTCAACTACTCGGAACACCGGGGAGCTGTTTTTT
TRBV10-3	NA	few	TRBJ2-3	CAIRSASTDTQYF	TGTGCCATCCGGAGCGCTAGCACAGATACGCAGTATTTT
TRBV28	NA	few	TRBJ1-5	CASRQSGAQPQHF	TGTGCCAGCAGACAATCAGGGGCCCAGCCCCAGCATTTT
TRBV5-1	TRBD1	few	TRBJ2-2	CASSLDRGTGELFF	TGCGCCAGCAGCTTGGACAGGGGCACCGGGGAGCTGTTTTTT
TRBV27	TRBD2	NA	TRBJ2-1	CASSLVRLATNEQFF	TGTGCCAGCAGTTTAGTCCGACTAGCGACTAATGAGCAGTTCTTC